This entry concerns a single T cell receptor beta chain. In the authors' methods: Estimates of nucleated cell counts were drawn from the amplification of reference gene primers. Clones were read by immunoSEQ multiplex PCR, and TCRdb kept only the in-frame ones, dropping some. V and J calls and clone size are copied from that table; D and trimming were computed from the DNA. The sample holds 85,000 to 110,000 clones, roughly 84% seen once. The data stem from a study of blood T cell repertoires in COVID-19. The overall study: Donors in the United States, Italy and Spain gave samples during acute or convalescent COVID-19. Sources were T cells, B-cell-depleted T cells, or PBMCs; the material itself was cDNA or gDNA.

The CDR3 covers 19 residues. Germline loops: CDR1 SGHTA, CDR2 FQGNSA. The V and J ends lost 2 bases and 4 bases, in that order; junction bases with no gene match: 18. The source of this sequence is a human donor in a cohort sampled during active or convalescent COVID-19. The chain combines TRBV7-2 with TRBJ1-2, with 8 bases matching TRBD1. Material for sequencing was peripheral blood. The CDR3 reads CASSLIRGGTGGLLYGYTF. Here the CDR3 DNA reads TGTGCCAGCAGCTTAATAAGAGGCGGGACAGGTGGACTCCTCTATGGCTACACCTTC.